This TCR beta chain stems from a study of cytomegalovirus exposure and HLA in healthy donors. General study points: When a later analysis was performed, an Asian-associated ancestry cluster reportedly had fewer N-insertions than the approximately 690-donor mean. Serostatus for CMV was the only available immune exposure information. Reportedly, diagnosis of cytomegalovirus status by the classifier showed high specificity and sensitivity.

On this clone itself: The antigen remains unidentified.

From germline, CDR1 is MNHEY and CDR2 SMNVEV (reference sequence). The CDR3 has 14 amino acids. The V gene lost 6 bases and the J gene lost 0 bases, with 6 bases spanning the gap. Primers included in the PCR were 60 Vbeta and 13 Jbeta primers. Sequencing used immunoSEQ multiplex PCR; TCRdb keeps in-frame clones, though not all of them. The sample holds about 55,000 clones, around 79% seen once. The sample taken for sequencing was PBMCs. This receptor was identified in a female donor in good health and CMV-seronegative. The V call is TRBV27, the J call TRBJ1-6; the D is unclear. The CDR3 spells CASRPGSYNSPLHF. The CDR3 nucleotides are TGTGCCAGCAGACCCGGCTCCTATAATTCACCCCTCCACTTT.